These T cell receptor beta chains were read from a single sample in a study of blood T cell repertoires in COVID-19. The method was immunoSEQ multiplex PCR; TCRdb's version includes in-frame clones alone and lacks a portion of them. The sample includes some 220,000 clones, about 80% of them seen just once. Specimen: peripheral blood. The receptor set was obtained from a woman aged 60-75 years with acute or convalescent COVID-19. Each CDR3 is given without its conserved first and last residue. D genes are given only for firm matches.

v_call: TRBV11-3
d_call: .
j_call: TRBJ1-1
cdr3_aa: ASRGVGGLSTEAF

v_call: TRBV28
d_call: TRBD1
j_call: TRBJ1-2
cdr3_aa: ASNLSGTVYGYT

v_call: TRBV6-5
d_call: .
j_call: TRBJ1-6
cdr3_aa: ASSTGLNYNSPLH

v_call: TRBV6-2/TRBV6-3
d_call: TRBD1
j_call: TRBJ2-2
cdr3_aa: ASSPQDRANTGELF

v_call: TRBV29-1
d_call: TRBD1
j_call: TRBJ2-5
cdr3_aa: SADRVGETQY

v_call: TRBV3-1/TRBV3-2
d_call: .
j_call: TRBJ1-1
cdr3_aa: ASSQGIQVKEAF

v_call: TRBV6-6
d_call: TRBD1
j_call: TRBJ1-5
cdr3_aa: ASSYTPTGTGQPQH

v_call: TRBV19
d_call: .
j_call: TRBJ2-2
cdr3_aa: ASRLRGTGELF

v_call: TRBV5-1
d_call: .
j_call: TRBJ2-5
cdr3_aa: ASSLAPTGAQETQY

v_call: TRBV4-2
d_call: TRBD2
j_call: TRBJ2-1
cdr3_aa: ASSQEVRLAVSSYNEQF

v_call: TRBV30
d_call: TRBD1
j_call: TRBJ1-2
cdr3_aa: AWSVTGGGGYT

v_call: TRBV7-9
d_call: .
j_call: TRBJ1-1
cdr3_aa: ASSLDAEGAREAF

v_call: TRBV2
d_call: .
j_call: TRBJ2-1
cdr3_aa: ASSSGQTLRNEQF

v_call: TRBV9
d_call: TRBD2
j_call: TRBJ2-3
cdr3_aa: ASSVNGGAGDTQY

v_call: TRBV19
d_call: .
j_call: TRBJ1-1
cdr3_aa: ASSIYGNTEAF

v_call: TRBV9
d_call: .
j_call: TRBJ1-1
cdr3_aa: ASSVESGVEEAF

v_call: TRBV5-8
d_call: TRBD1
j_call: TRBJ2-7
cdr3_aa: ASSYGQGYEQY

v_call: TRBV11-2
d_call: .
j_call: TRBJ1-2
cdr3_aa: ASSLDKGRWYGYT

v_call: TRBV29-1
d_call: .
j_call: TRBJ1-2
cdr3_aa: SVDTRYYGYT

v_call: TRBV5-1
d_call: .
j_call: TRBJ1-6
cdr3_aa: ASSTTGGGYNSPLH

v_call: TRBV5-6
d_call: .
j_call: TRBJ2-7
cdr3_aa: ASSLKWANTYEQY

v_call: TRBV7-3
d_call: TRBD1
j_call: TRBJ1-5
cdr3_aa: ASRTGGNQPQH

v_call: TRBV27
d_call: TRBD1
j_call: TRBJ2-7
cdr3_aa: ASRSYRDRSGSYEQY

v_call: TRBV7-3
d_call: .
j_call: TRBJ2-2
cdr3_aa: ASSLRGANTGELF

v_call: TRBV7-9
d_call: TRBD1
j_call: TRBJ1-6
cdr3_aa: ASSHGDRQYSPLH

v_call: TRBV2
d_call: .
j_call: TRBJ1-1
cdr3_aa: ASSELQMNTEAF

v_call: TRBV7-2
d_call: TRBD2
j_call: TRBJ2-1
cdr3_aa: ASSQSGGAYNEQF

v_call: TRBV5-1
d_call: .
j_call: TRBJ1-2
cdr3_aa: ASSLATKTGPLDYGYT

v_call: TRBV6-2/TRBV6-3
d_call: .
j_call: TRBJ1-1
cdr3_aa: ASSYRGGSGIWNTEAF

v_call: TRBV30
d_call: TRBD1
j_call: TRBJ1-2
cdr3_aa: ASKKDRDGYT

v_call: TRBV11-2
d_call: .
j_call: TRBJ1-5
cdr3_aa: ASSLGYNQPQH

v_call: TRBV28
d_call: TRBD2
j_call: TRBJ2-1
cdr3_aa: ASSLAGVVNNEQF

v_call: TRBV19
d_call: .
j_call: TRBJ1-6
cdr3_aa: ASSPSPGSYSPLH

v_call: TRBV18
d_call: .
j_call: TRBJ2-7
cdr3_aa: ASSPFVGGGYEQY

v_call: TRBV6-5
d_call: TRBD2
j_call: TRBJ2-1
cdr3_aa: ASSFEDTGGNEQF

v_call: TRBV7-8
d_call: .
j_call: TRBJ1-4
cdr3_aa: ASSPNRVPTANEKLF

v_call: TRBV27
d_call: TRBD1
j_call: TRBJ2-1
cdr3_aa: ASSYPTGVLVLQF

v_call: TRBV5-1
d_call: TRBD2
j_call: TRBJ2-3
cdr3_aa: ASSFLSGGGTDTQY

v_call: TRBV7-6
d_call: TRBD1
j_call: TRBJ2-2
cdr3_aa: ASSLPGQGFVTGELF

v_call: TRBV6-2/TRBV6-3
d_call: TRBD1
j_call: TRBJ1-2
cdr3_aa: ASSKGQVYGYT

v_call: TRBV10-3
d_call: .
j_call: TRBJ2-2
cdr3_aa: AISEGSRSTGELF

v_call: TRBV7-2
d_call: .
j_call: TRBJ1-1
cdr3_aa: ASSRQVNTEAF

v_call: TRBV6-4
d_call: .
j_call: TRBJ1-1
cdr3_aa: ASRASGGNTEAF

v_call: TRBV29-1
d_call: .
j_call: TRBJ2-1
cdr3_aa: SVGQRLGEQF

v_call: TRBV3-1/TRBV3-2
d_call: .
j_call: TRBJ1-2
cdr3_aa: ASSQEWHRPRGYGYT

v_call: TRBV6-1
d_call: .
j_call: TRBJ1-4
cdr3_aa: ASSENLGDLLF

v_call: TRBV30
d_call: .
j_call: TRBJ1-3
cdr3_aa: AWNPRGAGNTIY

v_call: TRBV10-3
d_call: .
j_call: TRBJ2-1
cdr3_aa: ATTSSYNEQF

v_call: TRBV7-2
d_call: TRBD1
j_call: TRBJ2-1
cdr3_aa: ASSQGAKRDNEQF

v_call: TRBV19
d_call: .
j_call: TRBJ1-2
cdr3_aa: ASSITAPVNYGYT

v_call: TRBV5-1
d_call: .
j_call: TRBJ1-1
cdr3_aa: ASSWGAPNTEAF

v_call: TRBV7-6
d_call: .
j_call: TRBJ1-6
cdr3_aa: ASSLEAGGQTYNSPLH

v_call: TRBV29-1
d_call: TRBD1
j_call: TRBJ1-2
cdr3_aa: SVDRTGTPNYGYT

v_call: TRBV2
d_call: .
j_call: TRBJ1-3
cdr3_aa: ASNDYTSSGNTIY

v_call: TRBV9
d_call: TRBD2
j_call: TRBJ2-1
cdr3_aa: ASSVVSGALYNEQF